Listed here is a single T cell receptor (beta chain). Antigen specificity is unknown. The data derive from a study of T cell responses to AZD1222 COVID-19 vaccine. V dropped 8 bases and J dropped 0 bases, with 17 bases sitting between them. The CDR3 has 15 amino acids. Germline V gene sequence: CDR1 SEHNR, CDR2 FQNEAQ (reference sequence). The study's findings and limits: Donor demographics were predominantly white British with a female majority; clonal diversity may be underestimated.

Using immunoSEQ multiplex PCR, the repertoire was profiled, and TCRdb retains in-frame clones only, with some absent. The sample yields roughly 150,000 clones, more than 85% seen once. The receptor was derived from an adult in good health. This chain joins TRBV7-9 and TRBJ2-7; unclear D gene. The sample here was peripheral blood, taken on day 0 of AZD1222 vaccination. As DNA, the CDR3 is TGTGCCAGCGAAGGTCTGGGGATGGGCTCCTACGAGCAGTACTTC. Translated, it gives CASEGLGMGSYEQYF.